A selection of T cell receptor beta chains follows, all from one sample in a study of PD-1 blockade in classical Hodgkin lymphoma. Assay used: immunoSEQ multiplex PCR; TCRdb lists only in-frame clones, some missing. The data show 40,000 to 50,000 clones, about 74% seen once. This specimen consisted of peripheral blood mononuclear cells (PBMCs), obtained at baseline. The origin of the receptors is a human donor with classical Hodgkin lymphoma. CDR3s leave out the opening cysteine and the closing phenylalanine or tryptophan.

V | CDR3
TRBV30 | AWSSGLAGTNEQF
TRBV10-3 | ASHGGQGSSGANVLT
TRBV11-3 | ASSLQGANEQF
TRBV6-6 | ASSYSRGNNEQF
TRBV18 | ASSPRGGRYGYT
TRBV5-1 | ASSLIDGSYEQY
TRBV7-9 | ASSAGGLSYEQY
TRBV7-1 | ASSLVTGLRQPQH
TRBV5-4 | ASSLFTGEASLYEQY
TRBV19 | ASHDGVAGGETQY
TRBV7-9 | ASRLPEIRDGYT
TRBV29-1 | SGEEQANTEAF
TRBV6-5 | ASSWGHEAF
TRBV18 | ATGGQSYEQY
TRBV10-3 | AISESWTSAYRYPQGQF
TRBV7-7 | ASSLGGRETQY
TRBV2 | ASSAWASAPREAF
TRBV4-3 | ASSQATREGQY
TRBV28 | ASSGPGTLLMNTEAF
TRBV9 | ASGLNNEQF
TRBV14 | ASSQFPGRSTNEKLF
TRBV6-5 | ASRSPGLNTGELF
TRBV7-2 | ATQTAGTDTQY
TRBV6-5 | ASSSTLVTEAF
TRBV13 | ASSSGTGGRRTNEKLF
TRBV27 | ASSGVSGETQY
TRBV19 | ASSISQEETQY
TRBV9 | ASSVVPGSYEQY
TRBV7-3 | ASSLHQGGETQY
TRBV4-1 | ASSQAQNEKLF
TRBV2 | ASSAGTESQY
TRBV5-6 | ASSLVGGASGNTIY
TRBV6-1 | ASVVGGFYEQY
TRBV13 | ASSLPMGFEQY
TRBV29-1 | SVRDSGPYEQY
TRBV6-6 | ASTPYGSGANVLT
TRBV5-1 | ASSLNSDPGQY
TRBV6-6 | ASSYGGTSGTDTQY
TRBV5-6 | ASSRGGFEAF
TRBV19 | ASKYSASYGYT
TRBV7-2 | ASSLMETQY
TRBV10-2 | ASSESWGPYEQY
TRBV5-6 | ASSLALQGHGYT
TRBV4-1 | ASSQREDNEQF
TRBV19 | ASSFGVRYGYT
TRBV19 | ASKRVGANTGELF
TRBV6-1 | ASCYSNQPQH
TRBV6-1 | ASSEAGGAMNTEAF
TRBV7-8 | ASSLGTGRDYGYT
TRBV5-1 | ASSPRSGGSYEQY
TRBV6-4 | AVLGQATEAF
TRBV6-5 | ASSYGQLNTEAF
TRBV15 | ATSTPRTGDRSGNTIY
TRBV7-3 | ASSPGVEGSTEAF
TRBV28 | ASSSSRDRGLNEQF